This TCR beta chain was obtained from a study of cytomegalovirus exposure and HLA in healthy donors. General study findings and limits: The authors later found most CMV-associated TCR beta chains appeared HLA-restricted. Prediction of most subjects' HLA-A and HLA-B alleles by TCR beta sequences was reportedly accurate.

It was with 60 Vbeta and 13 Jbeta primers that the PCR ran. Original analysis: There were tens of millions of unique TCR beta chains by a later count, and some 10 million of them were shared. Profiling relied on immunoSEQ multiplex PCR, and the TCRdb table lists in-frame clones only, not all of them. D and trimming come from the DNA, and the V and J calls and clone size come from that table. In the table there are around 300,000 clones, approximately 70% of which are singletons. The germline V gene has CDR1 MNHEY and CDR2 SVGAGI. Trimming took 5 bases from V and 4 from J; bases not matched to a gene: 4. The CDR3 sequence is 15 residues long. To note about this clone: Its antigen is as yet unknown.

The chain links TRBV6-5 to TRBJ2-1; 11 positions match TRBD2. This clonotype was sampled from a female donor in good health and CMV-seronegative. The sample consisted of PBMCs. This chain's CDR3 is CASSTGLAEYNEQFF. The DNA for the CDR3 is TGTGCCAGCAGTACGGGACTAGCGGAGTACAATGAGCAGTTCTTC.